These 15 T cell receptor beta chains were all obtained from the same sample, sequenced in a study of cytomegalovirus exposure and HLA in healthy donors. With 60 Vbeta and 13 Jbeta primers, the PCR was carried out. Clones were sequenced by immunoSEQ multiplex PCR, and TCRdb holds only the in-frame ones, with some missing. Among under 140,000 clones listed, 76% were seen once. The sequenced sample was PBMCs. These TCRs come from a man aged 30 to 45 in good health and CMV-seropositive.

The chain couples TRBV6-1 to TRBJ2-4; 10 bases fit TRBD1. J was trimmed by 6 bases and V by 6 bases; bases with no gene match: 2. Germline V lookup: CDR1 MNHNS, CDR2 SASEGT. This CDR3 is built from 13 residues. CDR3 amino acids: CASRRTGGNIQYF. In DNA, the CDR3 is TGTGCCAGCAGGAGGACAGGGGGAAACATTCAGTACTTC.

The sample holds one count of this clone. The chain links TRBV14 to TRBJ2-3; 9 nucleotides agree with TRBD1. CDR1 is SGHDN, CDR2 FVKESK, per germline. CDR3 size: 16 residues. J gave up 1 base and V 4 bases, and 6 bases lay outside the gene matches. CDR3 sequence: CASSPGQGTRTDTQYF. The CDR3 coding sequence is TGTGCCAGCAGCCCTGGACAGGGGACCCGCACAGATACGCAGTATTTT.

V gene TRBV6-5 combines with J gene TRBJ1-4; D is ambiguous. Germline V lookup: CDR1 MNHEY, CDR2 SVGAGI. The germline V and J ends were trimmed by 7 bases and 8 bases, with 14 bases remaining between them. This CDR3 spans 13 amino acids. The CDR3 DNA is TGTGCCAGCACCTCCGAAGTTGGCGAAAAACTGTTTTTT. Translating it yields CASTSEVGEKLFF.

A single count supports this clone. The chain is built from TRBV7-8 and TRBJ1-4; D is possibly TRBD1 (6 bases). Germline CDR1 SGHVS, CDR2 FQNEAQ. This CDR3 contains 16 residues. V lost 1 base and J 4 bases, leaving 13 bases between the germline ends. CDR3 amino acids: CASSLDTGLHNEKLFF. The CDR3 DNA reads TGTGCCAGCAGCTTAGACACAGGGCTTCATAATGAAAAACTGTTTTTT.

The chain employs TRBV10-1 and TRBJ2-2; D is ambiguous. The CDR3 sequence is 13 residues long. Trimming took 4 bases from V and 5 from J, leaving 8 bases between them. Per the germline V gene, CDR1 is WNHNN and CDR2 is SYGVQD (reference sequence). The CDR3 sequence is CASSVKRTGELFF. The CDR3 DNA is TGCGCCAGCAGTGTTAAGAGGACCGGGGAGCTGTTTTTT.

J is TRBJ2-3 and V is TRBV7-8, with 13 bases matching TRBD2. The germline gives CDR1 SGHVS, CDR2 FQNEAQ. Trimming took 1 base from V and 7 from J; bases not matched to a gene: 2. This CDR3 has 15 amino acids. CDR3 amino acids: CASSLGTSGGHTQYF. In nucleotides, the CDR3 is TGTGCCAGCAGCTTAGGGACTAGCGGGGGCCATACGCAGTATTTT. Complete variable domain (other parts from reference TRBV7-8 and TRBJ2-3): GAGVSQSPRYKVAKRGQDVALRCDPISGHVSLFWYQQALGQGPEFLTYFQNEAQLDKSGLPSDRFFAERPEGSVSTLKIQRTQQEDSAVYLCASSLGTSGGHTQYFGPGTRLTVL.

The chain carries TRBV27 and TRBJ1-6, with unresolved D. Germline V gene lookup returns CDR1 MNHEY and CDR2 SMNVEV (reference sequence). The CDR3 length is 14 residues. Deletions cut 6 bases from V and 0 bases from J, with 6 bases between. The CDR3 DNA reads as TGTGCCAGCAGAGCGGCCTCCTATAATTCACCCCTCCACTTT. Encoded protein: CASRAASYNSPLHF.

This chain connects TRBV7-9 to TRBJ1-2; D possibly corresponds to TRBD1 (5 bases). Germline CDR1 reads SEHNR; CDR2 reads FQNEAQ (reference sequence). V was clipped by 1 base and J by 4 bases, with 13 bases between them. The CDR3 contains 15 residues. The CDR3 DNA is TGTGCCAGCAGCTTAGAGAGCGGGGCTCTCTATGGCTACACCTTC. It translates to CASSLESGALYGYTF.

This chain uses TRBV6-6 with TRBJ2-3; 11 nucleotides match TRBD2. V lost 5 bases, J lost 0 bases, and 4 bases stayed unmatched. Germline values: CDR1 MNHNY, CDR2 SVGAGI (reference sequence). CDR3 length: 16 amino acids. CDR3 DNA: TGTGCCAGCAGTCTGCGACTAGCGGGGAGCACAGATACGCAGTATTTT. It is translated as CASSLRLAGSTDTQYF.

The chain employs TRBV9 and TRBJ2-3; 15 bases align to TRBD2. The CDR3 totals 17 residues. Germline V gene sequence: CDR1 SGDLS, CDR2 YYNGEE. The ends lost 3 bases at V and 3 bases at J; junction bases unmatched: 5. The CDR3, as DNA: TGTGCCAGCAGCGACGGACTAGCGGGGGGGCCTACAGATACGCAGTATTTT. Translating gives CASSDGLAGGPTDTQYF.

The CDR3 bases are TGTGCCAGCAGCCTCTCCGGGAGGTGGGGTGAAGCTTTCTTT. It is translated as CASSLSGRWGEAFF. This sequence joins TRBV27 and TRBJ1-1; D uncertain. CDR3 length: 14 residues. Germline V CDR1 and CDR2: MNHEY, SMNVEV (reference sequence). V lost 6 bases and J 7 bases, leaving 18 bases between the germline ends.

This chain joins TRBV6-5 and TRBJ1-1, with D possibly being TRBD1 (6 bases). Germline loops: CDR1 MNHEY, CDR2 SVGAGI. The length of the CDR3 is 14 residues. The V end lost 2 bases, the J end lost 7 bases, and 14 bases lay between the germline ends. In DNA, the CDR3 is TGTGCCAGCAGTTACGCTAGTCAGGGGAGTGAAGCTTTCTTT. Its protein is CASSYASQGSEAFF.

This clone has just a few counts. The chain employs TRBV6-4 and TRBJ2-4, with 10 bases identical to TRBD1. The CDR3 spans 14 residues. Germline lookup yields CDR1 MRHNA and CDR2 SNTAGT. Trimming cost V 9 bases and J 0 bases; bases outside gene matches: 2. The DNA for the CDR3 is TGTGCCAGAGGACAGGGGGTAGCCAAAAACATTCAGTACTTC. Translated, it gives CARGQGVAKNIQYF.

There are a few counts of this clone. The gene calls are TRBV7-8 and TRBJ1-2; a weak D match, TRBD1 (5 bases). The CDR3 totals 14 residues. Trimming stripped 6 bases from V and 2 bases from J, with 13 bases between. CDR1 and CDR2 from the germline V gene are SGHVS and FQNEAQ. The CDR3 loop is CASRQLGGNYGYTF. The CDR3 nucleotides read TGTGCCAGCAGACAACTGGGGGGAAACTATGGCTACACCTTC.

V and J are TRBV9 and TRBJ2-2; 7 nucleotides line up with TRBD1. Trimming took 0 bases from V and 7 from J; bases not matched to a gene: 6. Per germline, CDR1 SGDLS and CDR2 YYNGEE. There are 15 residues in the CDR3. The CDR3 here is CASSVEGTAYGELFF. Here the CDR3 DNA reads TGTGCCAGCAGCGTAGAGGGGACAGCTTACGGGGAGCTGTTTTTT.